Listed below are T cell receptor beta chains from one sample, sequenced in a study of technical replicates of blood from several donors. The assay was immunoSEQ multiplex PCR, and TCRdb's table has in-frame clones only and misses some. In the table there are under 95,000 clones, 95% of which are singletons. Sequencing was done on a sample of T cells isolated from PBMCs. The receptors stem from a human donor in good health. Both conserved end residues are part of each CDR3. D genes are given only for firm matches. Not every row has a clone size; where given, it reads once, few, many or a size class.

v_call: TRBV2; d_call: -; j_call: TRBJ2-5; clone_size: -; cdr3_aa: CASSAYRGGGETQYF; cdr3_nt: TGTGCCAGCAGTGCTTACAGGGGTGGGGGGGAGACCCAGTACTTC
v_call: TRBV7-7; d_call: TRBD1; j_call: TRBJ2-7; clone_size: -; cdr3_aa: CASSLGDPGQGGYEQYF; cdr3_nt: TGTGCTAGCAGCTTAGGAGATCCGGGACAGGGAGGATACGAGCAGTACTTC
v_call: TRBV5-6; d_call: -; j_call: TRBJ2-5; clone_size: -; cdr3_aa: CASSLAISARQETQYF; cdr3_nt: TGTGCCAGCAGCTTGGCTATTTCGGCCAGGCAGGAGACCCAGTACTTC
v_call: TRBV4-1; d_call: TRBD1; j_call: TRBJ2-6; clone_size: -; cdr3_aa: CASSQDVLGTGTGHSGANVLTF; cdr3_nt: TGCGCCAGCAGCCAAGATGTTTTAGGGACAGGCACCGGGCACTCTGGGGCCAACGTCCTGACTTTC
v_call: TRBV10-3; d_call: -; j_call: TRBJ2-1; clone_size: -; cdr3_aa: CATRESVGNEQFF; cdr3_nt: TGTGCCACTCGGGAGTCCGTCGGGAATGAGCAGTTCTTC
v_call: TRBV28; d_call: -; j_call: TRBJ1-5; clone_size: -; cdr3_aa: CASSLFLGAQPQHF; cdr3_nt: TGTGCCAGCAGTTTATTTTTGGGGGCTCAGCCCCAGCATTTT
v_call: TRBV4-1; d_call: -; j_call: TRBJ1-5; clone_size: -; cdr3_aa: CASSQIIRTGRNQPQHF; cdr3_nt: TGCGCCAGCAGCCAGATTATTCGTACAGGGCGCAATCAGCCCCAGCATTTT
v_call: TRBV18; d_call: TRBD2; j_call: TRBJ2-7; clone_size: -; cdr3_aa: CASSLAGGAYEQYF; cdr3_nt: TGTGCCAGCTCACTAGCGGGAGGGGCCTACGAGCAGTACTTC
v_call: TRBV6-6; d_call: TRBD1; j_call: TRBJ2-4; clone_size: -; cdr3_aa: CASSPRQGTENIQYF; cdr3_nt: TGTGCCAGCAGTCCCAGACAGGGGACCGAAAACATTCAGTACTTC
v_call: TRBV28; d_call: TRBD2; j_call: TRBJ2-6; clone_size: -; cdr3_aa: CASSLLRLAGAPGANVLTF; cdr3_nt: TGTGCCAGCAGCCTATTAAGACTAGCGGGAGCCCCTGGGGCCAACGTCCTGACTTTC
v_call: TRBV10-2; d_call: TRBD1; j_call: TRBJ2-7; clone_size: -; cdr3_aa: CASTTGGAWFSYEQYF; cdr3_nt: TGCGCCAGCACGACAGGGGGCGCCTGGTTCTCCTACGAGCAGTACTTC
v_call: TRBV9; d_call: -; j_call: TRBJ1-2; clone_size: once; cdr3_aa: CASSVPHSYGYTF; cdr3_nt: TGTGCCAGCAGCGTGCCGCATAGCTATGGCTACACCTTC
v_call: TRBV5-1; d_call: -; j_call: TRBJ2-1; clone_size: -; cdr3_aa: CASSFNYNEQFF; cdr3_nt: TGCGCCAGCAGCTTCAACTACAATGAGCAGTTCTTC
v_call: TRBV9; d_call: TRBD1; j_call: TRBJ2-2; clone_size: -; cdr3_aa: CASSATGQRTGELFF; cdr3_nt: TGTGCCAGCAGCGCGACAGGGCAACGCACCGGGGAGCTGTTTTTT
v_call: TRBV5-4; d_call: -; j_call: TRBJ2-5; clone_size: -; cdr3_aa: CASSLWQAETQYF; cdr3_nt: TGTGCCAGCAGCTTGTGGCAGGCGGAGACCCAGTACTTC
v_call: TRBV19; d_call: -; j_call: TRBJ2-5; clone_size: -; cdr3_aa: CASSIEPWETQYF; cdr3_nt: TGTGCCAGTAGTATTGAGCCCTGGGAGACCCAGTACTTC
v_call: TRBV6-5; d_call: TRBD1; j_call: TRBJ2-7; clone_size: -; cdr3_aa: CASSKQGAYEQYF; cdr3_nt: TGTGCCAGCAGTAAACAGGGGGCCTACGAGCAGTACTTC
v_call: TRBV29-1; d_call: TRBD1; j_call: TRBJ2-3; clone_size: -; cdr3_aa: CSVDTGTGGIDTQYF; cdr3_nt: TGCAGCGTTGATACAGGAACAGGGGGTATAGATACGCAGTATTTT
v_call: TRBV14; d_call: TRBD2; j_call: TRBJ2-5; clone_size: once; cdr3_aa: CASSTLAGRFQETQYF; cdr3_nt: TGTGCCAGCAGCACCCTAGCGGGGAGATTCCAAGAGACCCAGTACTTC
v_call: TRBV6-5; d_call: TRBD1; j_call: TRBJ1-5; clone_size: -; cdr3_aa: CASSYSTGYNQPQHF; cdr3_nt: TGTGCCAGCAGTTACTCGACAGGGTACAATCAGCCCCAGCATTTT
v_call: TRBV11-3; d_call: -; j_call: TRBJ2-1; clone_size: -; cdr3_aa: CASSSSPGPRGNEQFF; cdr3_nt: TGTGCCAGCAGCTCTAGTCCGGGACCCAGGGGCAATGAGCAGTTCTTC
v_call: TRBV6-5; d_call: -; j_call: TRBJ1-2; clone_size: -; cdr3_aa: CASSYSGQFYGYTF; cdr3_nt: TGTGCCAGCAGTTACTCGGGGCAGTTCTATGGCTACACCTTC
v_call: TRBV27; d_call: TRBD1; j_call: TRBJ2-1; clone_size: -; cdr3_aa: CASSRGQAEQFF; cdr3_nt: TGTGCCAGCAGCCGGGGACAGGCCGAGCAGTTCTTC
v_call: TRBV29-1; d_call: -; j_call: TRBJ1-1; clone_size: -; cdr3_aa: CSVAARDNTEAFF; cdr3_nt: TGCAGCGTTGCTGCCCGAGATAACACTGAAGCTTTCTTT
v_call: TRBV6-5; d_call: -; j_call: TRBJ1-1; clone_size: -; cdr3_aa: CASKPGANTEAFF; cdr3_nt: TGTGCCAGCAAGCCAGGGGCTAACACTGAAGCTTTCTTT
v_call: TRBV4-1; d_call: -; j_call: TRBJ1-6; clone_size: -; cdr3_aa: CASSPKLLRNSPLHF; cdr3_nt: TGCGCCAGCAGCCCAAAGCTACTCCGAAATTCACCCCTCCACTTT
v_call: TRBV27; d_call: TRBD1; j_call: TRBJ1-2; clone_size: -; cdr3_aa: CASSFGTDCGYTF; cdr3_nt: TGTGCCAGCAGTTTCGGGACAGACTGTGGCTACACCTTC
v_call: TRBV7-9; d_call: TRBD1; j_call: TRBJ1-1; clone_size: once; cdr3_aa: CASSLGRGKNTEAFF; cdr3_nt: TGTGCCAGCAGCTTAGGCAGGGGGAAGAACACTGAAGCTTTCTTT
v_call: TRBV28; d_call: TRBD2; j_call: TRBJ2-3; clone_size: -; cdr3_aa: CASSRLATSTDTQYF; cdr3_nt: TGTGCCAGCAGCCGACTAGCGACTAGCACAGATACGCAGTATTTT
v_call: TRBV6-6; d_call: -; j_call: TRBJ2-2; clone_size: -; cdr3_aa: CASSYSTVNTGELFF; cdr3_nt: TGTGCCAGCAGTTACTCGACAGTCAACACCGGGGAGCTGTTTTTT